These 5 T cell receptor beta chains were all obtained from the same sample, sequenced in a study of CD8+CD57+ T cells in acquired aplastic anemia. Using genomic DNA as the template, TCR beta VDJ and CDR3 profiling was carried out. From the reads, TCRdb called clonotypes with MiXCR, one entry per CDR3 protein. This table has 300,000 or so distinct CDR3 sequences, approximately 60% appearing once. It was patients with CD8+CD57+ cell expansion by flow cytometry who were chosen for sequencing. Input material: sorted CD4+, CD8+, or CD8+CD57+ T cells (not recorded which) from PBMCs. The receptor set was obtained from a human donor with aplastic anemia.

The J gene is TRBJ2-7, the V gene TRBV7-2; 7 bases are a match to TRBD1. From germline, CDR1 is SGHTA and CDR2 FQGNSA. Losses at the gene ends were 5 bases for V and 0 bases for J; bases not matched to a gene: 7. The CDR3 loop spans 15 amino acids. This chain's CDR3 is CASSTYQGVSYEQYF. In DNA, the CDR3 is TGTGCCAGCAGCACGTACCAGGGGGTCTCCTACGAGCAGTACTTC. The whole variable domain, remainder taken from reference TRBV7-2 and TRBJ2-7, is GAGVSQSPSNKVTEKGKDVELRCDPISGHTALYWYRQSLGQGLEFLIYFQGNSAPDKSGLPSDRFSAERTGGSVSTLTIQRTQQEDSAVYLCASSTYQGVSYEQYFGPGTRLTVT.

This clonotype was recorded once. The rearrangement joins TRBV25-1 to TRBJ2-7, with a tentative D call TRBD1 (5 bases). Germline CDR1 is MGHDK and CDR2 is SYGVNS. The CDR3 runs to 13 residues. Trimming pared 7 bases from V and 4 bases from J, leaving 14 bases between. As DNA, the CDR3 is TGTGCCAGCACTGGACATTTAGGGTACGAGCAGTACTTC. Amino acids: CASTGHLGYEQYF.

A word on this clonotype: Germline is not matched at one junction end, which may reflect a read error. This chain connects TRBV10-3 to TRBJ2-7; D is unresolved. The CDR3 consists of 13 residues. Germline V gene lookup returns CDR1 ENHRY and CDR2 SYGVKD. The CDR3 nucleotides are TGTGCCAGCAGTTTAACAGTCTACTACGAGCAGTACTTC. Translated, it gives CASSLTVYYEQYF.

This clonotype turned up a few times. V is TRBV20-1 and J is TRBJ2-7, with 9 bases aligning to TRBD1. V was clipped by 3 bases and J by 0 bases; unmatched bases: 3. This CDR3 comprises 14 residues. Germline CDR1 and CDR2: DFQATT and SNEGSKA (reference sequence). The CDR3 DNA sequence: TGCAGTGCTAGGGCGGGACAGGGCTCCTACGAGCAGTACTTC. It yields the protein CSARAGQGSYEQYF.

The chain employs TRBV10-1 and TRBJ1-2, with 10 bases that match TRBD1. The CDR3 runs 13 residues. CDR1 is WNHNN, CDR2 SYGVQD, per germline (reference sequence). The ends lost 8 bases at V and 5 bases at J; junction bases unmatched: 5. The CDR3 DNA follows: TGCGCCAGCGTGACAGGGGGCGCGTATGGCTACACCTTC. Its translation: CASVTGGAYGYTF.